This TCR beta chain originates from a study of cytomegalovirus exposure and HLA in healthy donors. Study-wide points: According to the study, about 180 TCR beta chains were cytomegalovirus-associated.

CDR1 is GTSNPN and CDR2 is SVGIG in the germline V gene (reference sequence). Trimming left V 7 bases short and J 2 bases short, with 9 bases between. The CDR3 loop spans 12 amino acids. With regard to this clone: Its antigen is as yet unknown.

TCRdb's copy holds only in-frame clones and misses some; the assay was immunoSEQ multiplex PCR. The sample has tens of thousands of clones, roughly 91% seen once; the top ten hold approximately 2.2%. V and J are TRBV30 and TRBJ1-3; D is uncertain. The TCR comes from a man aged 25 to 45 in good health and CMV-seronegative. Input material: PBMCs. CDR3 sequence reads: CASAGTGNTIYF. CDR3 nucleotides: TGTGCCTCAGCAGGTACTGGAAACACCATATATTTT.